These 9 T cell receptor beta chains were sequenced from one sample in a study of T cells after yellow fever vaccination (dated by TCRdb to about 2019). The intended sense of this specimen's treatment or condition label: live attenuated yellow fever vaccine strain. The library was prepared using 5' RACE. The instrument given in TCRdb is Illumina HiSeq 2500. TCRdb reworked the public reads: Q25 trimming with fastp, MiXCR clone assembly, productive beta chains retained. Duplicate CDR3 protein sequences are folded into a single record with the most common DNA and genes. The sample data list 200,000 to 300,000 distinct CDR3 sequences, and 6.7% of these were observed just once. The ten largest clones represent 1.1% of the sample. The specimen comprised CD4+ T cells sorted from PBMCs, sampled on the day of the yellow fever booster vaccination. The receptors were sampled from a man aged 25 to 40 who received the YFV17D yellow fever vaccine.

This clonotype has just a few counts. This chain links TRBV5-1 with TRBJ2-1, with 9 positions matching TRBD1. Germline CDR1 SGHRS, CDR2 YFSETQ. The V and J ends lost 1 base and 13 bases, in that order; junction bases with no gene match: 12. The CDR3 runs to 15 residues. CDR3 sequence (DNA): TGCGCCAGCAGCTTGACGACAGGGGGGGTGATTATACAGTTCTTC. Protein product: CASSLTTGGVIIQFF. The full variable domain, rest sourced from reference TRBV5-1 and TRBJ2-1, is KAGVTQTPRYLIKTRGQQVTLSCSPISGHRSVSWYQQTPGQGLQFLFEYFSETQRNKGNFPGRFSGRQFSNSRSEMNVSTLELGDSALYLCASSLTTGGVIIQFFGPGTRLTVL.

This clonotype has a count of ten or more. The chain employs TRBV6-1 and TRBJ1-5; D is unresolved. V lost 6 bases, J lost 3 bases, and 9 bases lay in between. This CDR3 region has 13 residues. Germline loops: CDR1 MNHNS, CDR2 SASEGT. The CDR3 DNA sequence: TGTGCCAGCAGCGTCGGGTTCAATCAGCCCCAGCATTTT. As protein: CASSVGFNQPQHF.

This clonotype was observed at least ten times. The chain uses TRBV7-9 and TRBJ2-2, with 7 bases matching TRBD1. Unmatched junction bases numbered 10, after V lost 6 bases and J lost 9 bases. Germline-derived CDR1 and CDR2 are SEHNR and FQNEAQ (reference sequence). This CDR3 is 14 amino acids long. CDR3 sequence reads: CASSPGQRSWELFF. The CDR3 DNA sequence: TGTGCCAGCAGTCCGGGACAGCGATCGTGGGAGCTGTTTTTT.

This clonotype was detected ten times or more. The chain is built from TRBV20-1 and TRBJ2-5; D call uncertain. The CDR3 sequence is 12 residues long. V was cut by 2 bases and J by 5 bases, with 9 bases left in between. CDR1 is DFQATT, CDR2 SNEGSKA, per germline (reference sequence). CDR3 bases: TGCAGTGCTAGACCCGGTGGGGAGACCCAGTACTTC. As protein: CSARPGGETQYF.

This clonotype showed up many times. The CDR3 nucleotides read TGCGCCAGCAGTCAATCTCGACTAGCGGGAGGTTTGGATACGCAGTATTTT. It yields the protein CASSQSRLAGGLDTQYF. The chain couples TRBV23-1 to TRBJ2-3; 13 bases map to TRBD2. TRBV23-1 is recorded as an ORF, its role being uncertain. The trim removed 0 bases at V and 6 bases at J, leaving 6 bases unmatched. The CDR3 covers 17 residues.

In this sample, this clonotype turned up a few times. This rearrangement joins TRBV7-2 to TRBJ2-7; 7 bases map to TRBD2. The CDR3 loop spans 14 amino acids. With 7 bases clipped from V and 0 bases from J, the junction kept 6 bases outside the gene matches. Per the germline V gene, CDR1 is SGHTA and CDR2 is FQGNSA. The CDR3 region is CASTPSGVSYEQYF. The CDR3 region has the DNA TGTGCCAGCACCCCTAGCGGAGTCTCCTACGAGCAGTACTTC.

This clonotype came up a few times. The chain joins TRBV15 to TRBJ1-1, with TRBD1 matching over 8 bases. The germline gives CDR1 LNHNV, CDR2 YYDKDF (reference sequence). V lost 0 bases and J lost 1; bases outside the gene matches: 4. The length of the CDR3 is 16 residues. CDR3 in amino acids: CATSRDRGTGNTEAFF. In DNA, the CDR3 is TGTGCCACCAGCAGAGATCGAGGGACAGGGAACACTGAAGCTTTCTTT. Complete variable domain (other parts from reference TRBV15 and TRBJ1-1): DAMVIQNPRYQVTQFGKPVTLSCSQTLNHNVMYWYQQKSSQAPKLLFHYYDKDFNNEADTPDNFQSRRPNTSFCFLDIRSPGLGDTAMYLCATSRDRGTGNTEAFFGQGTRLTVV.

In this sample, this clonotype turned up many times. The chain has TRBV7-2 and TRBJ1-2, with D possibly matching TRBD1 (5 bases). The CDR3 is made up of 14 amino acids. V lost 4 bases, J lost 3 bases, and 12 bases lay in between. Germline CDR1 SGHTA, CDR2 FQGNSA. Here the CDR3 reads CASSSGRGDYGYTF. The CDR3 DNA reads TGTGCCAGCAGCTCAGGGCGGGGGGACTATGGCTACACCTTC.

This clonotype has a count of ten or more. The chain recombines TRBV2 with TRBJ1-2; D perhaps matches TRBD1 (5 bases). Germline CDR1 reads SNHLY; CDR2 reads FYNNEI. CDR3 size: 13 residues. V was clipped by 8 bases and J by 1 base, with 11 bases between them. The CDR3 reads CASGTDSNYGYTF. CDR3 nucleotide sequence: TGTGCCAGCGGAACAGACAGTAACTATGGCTACACCTTC.